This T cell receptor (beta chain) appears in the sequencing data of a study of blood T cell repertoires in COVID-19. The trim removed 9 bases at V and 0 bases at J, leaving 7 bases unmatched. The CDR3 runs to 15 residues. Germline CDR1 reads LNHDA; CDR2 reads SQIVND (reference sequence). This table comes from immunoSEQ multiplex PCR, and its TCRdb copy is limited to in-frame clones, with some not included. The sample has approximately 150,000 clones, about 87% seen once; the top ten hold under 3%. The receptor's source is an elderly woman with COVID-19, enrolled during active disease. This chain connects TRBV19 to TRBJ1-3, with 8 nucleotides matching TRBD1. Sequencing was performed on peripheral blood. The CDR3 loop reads CASRQGPLSGNTIYF. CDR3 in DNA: TGTGCCAGCCGACAGGGGCCTCTCTCTGGAAACACCATATATTTT.